Below, 21 T cell receptor beta chains from the same sample are listed, as sequenced in a study of graft-versus-host responses after intestinal transplantation. These receptors' antigens are unknown. Data came from immunoSEQ multiplex PCR; TCRdb stores just in-frame clones and leaves some out. Counted here are some 81,000 clones, roughly 89% occurring once; the ten biggest clones make up approximately 0.33%. Source: unstimulated CD4+ T cells sorted from spleen or lymph node cells, taken before intestinal transplant. The receptors stem from a human donor who received an intestinal transplant.

The rearrangement uses TRBV9 and TRBJ2-5, with 13 bases that match TRBD2. Looked up from germline, CDR1 is SGDLS and CDR2 is YYNGEE. Unmatched junction bases numbered 0, after V lost 0 bases and J lost 1 base. The CDR3 loop spans 16 amino acids. CDR3 in amino acids: CASSVGTSGGQETQYF. The DNA of the CDR3 is TGTGCCAGCAGCGTAGGGACTAGCGGGGGCCAAGAGACCCAGTACTTC.

The rearrangement joins TRBV7-2 to TRBJ1-1; D possibly corresponds to TRBD1 (5 bases). Trimming cost V 5 bases and J 10 bases, with 20 bases left between them. From germline, CDR1 is SGHTA and CDR2 FQGNSA. The CDR3 consists of 14 residues. The CDR3 DNA sequence: TGTGCCAGCAGCGCATCGGGGGGGTTCTATGGAGCTTTCTTT. This encodes CASSASGGFYGAFF.

V gene TRBV4-1 combines with J gene TRBJ1-1, with a weak D call TRBD1 (5 bases). CDR1 is MGHRA and CDR2 is YSYEKL in the germline V gene. The CDR3 is 14 amino acids. Trimming stripped 1 base from V and 4 bases from J, with 10 bases between. CDR3: CASSQVVGGTEAFF. DNA of the CDR3: TGCGCCAGCAGCCAAGTTGTGGGGGGCACTGAAGCTTTCTTT.

The chain links TRBV11-2 to TRBJ1-3; D is possibly TRBD1 (6 bases). The CDR3 extends over 14 amino acids. Trimming cost V 4 bases and J 3 bases, with 10 bases left between them. Germline V lookup: CDR1 SGHAT, CDR2 FQNNGV. CDR3 nucleotides: TGTGCCAGCAGCTCGGGGGGGCTTGGAAACACCATATATTTT. Amino acids: CASSSGGLGNTIYF.

Only one count was recorded for this clone. The chain has TRBV6-5 and TRBJ2-7; 11 bases are a match to TRBD1. Germline-derived CDR1 and CDR2 are MNHEY and SVGAGI. Trimming removed 6 bases from V and 7 bases from J; junction bases left unmatched: 8. The CDR3 has 14 residues. CDR3 nucleotide sequence: TGTGCCAGCAGCCGGGACAGGGGGAGGATGGAGCAGTACTTC. It codes for CASSRDRGRMEQYF.

The V and J genes are TRBV11-2 and TRBJ1-2; 9 bases are shared with TRBD1. This CDR3 contains 15 residues. Germline assignment: CDR1 SGHAT and CDR2 FQNNGV. The J segment lost 8 bases and the V segment lost 4 bases, leaving 11 bases of the junction unmatched. CDR3 sequence (DNA): TGTGCCAGCAGCTACAGTCCCCGGGACAGGGAGGGCTACACCTTC. This codes for CASSYSPRDREGYTF.

The rearrangement links TRBV29-1 to TRBJ1-1; D unclear. Germline CDR1 reads SQVTM; CDR2 reads ANQGSEA. Trimming removed 7 bases from V and 0 bases from J, with 15 bases in between. The CDR3 runs to 14 residues. The CDR3 is CSGRGTAMNTEAFF. DNA for the CDR3: TGCAGCGGCCGGGGAACGGCCATGAACACTGAAGCTTTCTTT.

The chain is built from TRBV28 and TRBJ1-1; TRBD1 aligns across 9 bases. The germline CDR1 and CDR2 sequences are MDHEN and SYDVKM. V was clipped by 2 bases and J by 1 base; unmatched bases: 8. The CDR3 has 17 residues. This CDR3 reads CASSLMGQGLGNTEAFF. In DNA, the CDR3 is TGTGCCAGCAGTTTAATGGGACAGGGTCTCGGGAACACTGAAGCTTTCTTT.

V and J are TRBV4-2 and TRBJ2-5, with TRBD1 matching 9 bases. This CDR3 comprises 16 residues. Germline CDR1 reads LGHNA; CDR2 reads YNFKEQ. The V gene end was trimmed by 1 base and the J gene end by 1 base; junction bases not matched to a gene: 4. The CDR3 nucleotides are TGTGCCAGCAGCCAAGGACAGGGGGTTATCCAAGAGACCCAGTACTTC. Its translation: CASSQGQGVIQETQYF.

The chain carries TRBV19 and TRBJ2-5; 15 bases fit TRBD2. This CDR3 is 13 amino acids long. CDR1 LNHDA and CDR2 SQIVND come from the germline V gene (reference sequence). V shed 8 bases, J shed 5 bases, and the junction held 0 bases outside the gene matches. The CDR3 nucleotides are TGTGCCAGTGGACTAGCGGGAGGGGAGACCCAGTACTTC. This gives the protein CASGLAGGETQYF.

The chain employs TRBV10-2 and TRBJ1-4; D might be TRBD1 (5 bases). This CDR3 spans 14 amino acids. V shed 8 bases and J shed 4 bases, with 14 bases lying between them. Germline V gene sequence: CDR1 WSHSY, CDR2 SAAADI. The CDR3 bases are TGCGCCAGCCCTACGGCCGGGGGTAATGAAAAACTGTTTTTT. As protein: CASPTAGGNEKLFF.

This clone was seen a single time. The rearrangement links TRBV6-1 to TRBJ2-2; tentatively, D is TRBD1 (6 bases). This CDR3 comprises 14 residues. Trimming removed 6 bases at V and 0 bases at J, with 8 bases between. CDR1 and CDR2 from the germline V gene are MNHNS and SASEGT. CDR3 residues: CASSAGANTGELFF. The CDR3 DNA follows: TGTGCCAGCAGCGCAGGGGCGAACACCGGGGAGCTGTTTTTT.

This clone was detected once. The rearrangement uses TRBV5-5 and TRBJ1-6; the D gene is possibly TRBD1 (6 bases). The length of the CDR3 is 11 residues. The ends were cut back, 1 base at V and 16 bases at J, with 9 bases in the middle. Germline V gives CDR1 SGHKS, CDR2 YYEKEE (reference sequence). The CDR3 DNA sequence: TGTGCCAGCAGCTTGCCCGGGACACTCCACTTT. This encodes CASSLPGTLHF. Using reference TRBV5-5 and TRBJ1-6 for the parts outside the CDR3, the full variable domain is DAGVTQSPTHLIKTRGQQVTLRCSPISGHKSVSWYQQVLGQGPQFIFQYYEKEERGRGNFPDRFSARQFPNYSSELNVNALLLGDSALYLCASSLPGTLHFGNGTRLTVT.

This clone occurred a few times. V usage is TRBV9 and J usage is TRBJ1-3; the D gene is possibly TRBD1 (5 bases). Trimming took off 7 bases at V and 1 base at J, with 12 bases between the two ends. CDR1 is SGDLS, CDR2 YYNGEE, per germline. There are 14 residues in the CDR3. The CDR3 nucleotides read TGTGCCAGCGGGGGGTTGGGTTCTGGAAACACCATATATTTT. Translated: CASGGLGSGNTIYF.

This clone was picked up one time. This chain links TRBV6-1 with TRBJ1-5, with D possibly being TRBD1 (6 bases). This CDR3 comprises 12 residues. V shed 4 bases and J shed 11 bases, with 12 bases lying between them. Looked up from germline, CDR1 is MNHNS and CDR2 is SASEGT. The DNA for the CDR3 is TGTGCCAGCAGTGGAAGGGCAGGGGCCCAGCATTTT. This encodes CASSGRAGAQHF.

This rearrangement joins TRBV28 to TRBJ2-2; D not certain. The germline gives CDR1 MDHEN, CDR2 SYDVKM. The CDR3 spans 15 residues. The V and J ends lost 1 base and 0 bases respectively, with 6 bases between them. The DNA for the CDR3 is TGTGCCAGCAGTTTATCCGCAGCGAACACCGGGGAGCTGTTTTTT. It specifies CASSLSAANTGELFF. The whole variable domain, remainder taken from reference TRBV28 and TRBJ2-2, is DVKVTQSSRYLVKRTGEKVFLECVQDMDHENMFWYRQDPGLGLRLIYFSYDVKMKEKGDIPEGYSVSREKKERFSLILESASTNQTSMYLCASSLSAANTGELFFGEGSRLTVL.

V and J are TRBV6-1 and TRBJ2-5; 7 bases are shared with TRBD1. Per germline, CDR1 MNHNS and CDR2 SASEGT. This CDR3 spans 14 amino acids. V shed 2 bases, J shed 5 bases, and the junction held 5 bases outside the gene matches. CDR3 region: CASSELGGGETQYF. The CDR3 DNA is TGTGCCAGCAGTGAACTAGGGGGCGGGGAGACCCAGTACTTC.

J is TRBJ1-5 and V is TRBV19; a weak D match, TRBD1 (5 bases). This CDR3 has 15 residues. The germline CDR1 and CDR2 sequences are LNHDA and SQIVND (reference sequence). Trimming took 6 bases from V and 0 from J, leaving 12 bases between them. The CDR3 protein is CASRVTAYSNQPQHF. CDR3 bases: TGTGCCAGTAGAGTGACAGCCTATAGCAATCAGCCCCAGCATTTT.

The chain links TRBV18 to TRBJ2-5; D gene uncertain. In germline, CDR1 is KGHSH, CDR2 LQKENI. The CDR3 totals 15 residues. V was trimmed by 3 bases and J by 7 bases, leaving 18 bases between them. In nucleotides, the CDR3 is TGTGCCAGCTCACCCACATCGCAGTTGCAGGTGACCCAGTACTTC. It yields the protein CASSPTSQLQVTQYF.

In its sample, this clone was seen a few times. The chain carries TRBV5-6 and TRBJ2-5; D may be TRBD2 (5 bases). Trimming took off 2 bases at V and 4 bases at J, with 9 bases between the two ends. The germline gives CDR1 SGHDT, CDR2 YYEEEE. The CDR3 consists of 13 residues. The CDR3 nucleotides read TGTGCCAGCAGCTTTTTTCGGGGAGAGACCCAGTACTTC. Its protein is CASSFFRGETQYF.

The V and J genes are TRBV28 and TRBJ1-2, with 9 bases matching TRBD1. The J segment lost 4 bases and the V segment lost 3 bases, leaving 6 bases of the junction unmatched. Germline V gene data show CDR1 as MDHEN and CDR2 as SYDVKM. This CDR3 spans 15 amino acids. CDR3 sequence reads: CASSFGDRAIYGYTF. CDR3 nucleotide sequence: TGTGCCAGCAGTTTCGGGGACAGGGCTATCTATGGCTACACCTTC.